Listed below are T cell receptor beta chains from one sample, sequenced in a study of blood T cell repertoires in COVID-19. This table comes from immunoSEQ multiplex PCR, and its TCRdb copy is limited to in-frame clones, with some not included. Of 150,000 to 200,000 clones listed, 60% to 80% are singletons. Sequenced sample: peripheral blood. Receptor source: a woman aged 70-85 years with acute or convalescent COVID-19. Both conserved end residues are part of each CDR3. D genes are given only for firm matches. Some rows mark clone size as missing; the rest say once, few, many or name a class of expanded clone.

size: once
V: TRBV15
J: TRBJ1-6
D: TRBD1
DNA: TGTGCCACCAGCAACGGACAGGGGGTTTATTCACCCCTCCACTTT
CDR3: CATSNGQGVYSPLHF

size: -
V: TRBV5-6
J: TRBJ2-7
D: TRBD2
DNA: TGTGCCAGCAGCACCAGACTAGCGGGCCGTTACGAGCAGTACTTC
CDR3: CASSTRLAGRYEQYF

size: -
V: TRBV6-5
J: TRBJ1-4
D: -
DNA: TGTGCCAGCAGTTACTCACAAGGGTCGGGGGAAAAACTGTTTTTT
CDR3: CASSYSQGSGEKLFF

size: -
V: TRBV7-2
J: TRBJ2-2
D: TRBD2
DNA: TGTGCCAGCAGCTTAGGACTAGCGGGAGCGAACACCGGGGAGCTGTTTTTT
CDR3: CASSLGLAGANTGELFF

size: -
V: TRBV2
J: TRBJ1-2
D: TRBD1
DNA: TGTGCCAGCACAGGGACAGGGGATTTCAATGGCTACACCTTC
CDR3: CASTGTGDFNGYTF

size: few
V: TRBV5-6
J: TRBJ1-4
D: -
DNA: TGTGCCAGCAGTTATCCCGGGTCTGAAAAACTGTTTTTT
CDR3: CASSYPGSEKLFF

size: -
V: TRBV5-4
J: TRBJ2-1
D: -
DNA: TGTGCCAGCAGCCCCTCGAGTTATGAGCAGTTCTTC
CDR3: CASSPSSYEQFF

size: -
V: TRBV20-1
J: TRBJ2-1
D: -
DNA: TGCAGTGCTAGTGCCCCCGCAGGATTGACGAATGAGCAGTTCTTC
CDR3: CSASAPAGLTNEQFF

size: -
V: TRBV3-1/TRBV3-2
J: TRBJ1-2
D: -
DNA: TGTGCCAGCAGCCAGAAGGGGGTAAAAAGCTACACCTTC
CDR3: CASSQKGVKSYTF

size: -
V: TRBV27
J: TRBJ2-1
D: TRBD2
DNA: TGTGCCAGCAGTACCCTAGCGGGCACCTACAATGAGCAGTTCTTC
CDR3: CASSTLAGTYNEQFF

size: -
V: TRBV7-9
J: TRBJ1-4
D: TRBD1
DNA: TGTGCCAGCAGTAATACAGGGGGCACTAATGAAAAACTGTTTTTT
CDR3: CASSNTGGTNEKLFF

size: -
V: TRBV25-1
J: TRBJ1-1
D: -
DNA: TGTGCCAGCAGTAAGGGGTTGAACACTGAAGCTTTCTTT
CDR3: CASSKGLNTEAFF

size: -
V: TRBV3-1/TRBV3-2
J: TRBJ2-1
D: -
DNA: TGTGCCAGCAGCCTCCCTTCGCGGGCGCCGTTCTTC
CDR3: CASSLPSRAPFF

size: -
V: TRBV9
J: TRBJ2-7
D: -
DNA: TGTGCCAGCAGCGTATCGACGGGAGCCAACTACGAGCAGTACTTC
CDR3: CASSVSTGANYEQYF

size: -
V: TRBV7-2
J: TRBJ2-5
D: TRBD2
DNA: TGTGCCAGCAGCCTGACTAGCGGGAGTTGGAAGACCCAGTACTTC
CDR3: CASSLTSGSWKTQYF

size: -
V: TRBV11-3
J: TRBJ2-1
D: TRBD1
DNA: TGTGCCAGCAGCTTAGGTCGCTTCGGACAGGGGGCGGCTGATGAGCAGTTCTTC
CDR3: CASSLGRFGQGAADEQFF

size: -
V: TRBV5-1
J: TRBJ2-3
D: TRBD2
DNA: TGCGCCAGCAGCTTGGATGGAGCGGGAGACACAGATACGCAGTATTTT
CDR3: CASSLDGAGDTDTQYF

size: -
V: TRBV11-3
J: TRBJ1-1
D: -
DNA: TGTGCCAGCAGCAGCTCACGGGGTGTTGAAGCTTTCTTT
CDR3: CASSSSRGVEAFF

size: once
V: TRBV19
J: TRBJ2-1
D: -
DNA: TGTGCCAGTAGTCACACCCGGGAGTGGGGGAATGAGCAGTTCTTC
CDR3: CASSHTREWGNEQFF

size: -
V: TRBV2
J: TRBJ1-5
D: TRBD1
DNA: TGTGCCAGCAGCCCGGAGGGGGCACAAAGCAATCAGCCCCAGCATTTT
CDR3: CASSPEGAQSNQPQHF

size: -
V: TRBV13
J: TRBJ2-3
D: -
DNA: TGTGCCAGCAGCTTGGGTAGGAGCCCTGGCACAGATACGCAGTATTTT
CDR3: CASSLGRSPGTDTQYF

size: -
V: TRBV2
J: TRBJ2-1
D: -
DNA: TGTGCCAGCAGTGTTACTAACTACAATGAGCAGTTCTTC
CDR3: CASSVTNYNEQFF

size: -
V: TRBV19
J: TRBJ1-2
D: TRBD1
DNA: TGTGCCAGTGACAGGGGGGGCAACTATGGCTACACCTTC
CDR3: CASDRGGNYGYTF

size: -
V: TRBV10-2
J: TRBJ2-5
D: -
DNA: TGCGCCAGCAGTGAGTCGTTTTTTCGGGAGACCCAGTACTTC
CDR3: CASSESFFRETQYF

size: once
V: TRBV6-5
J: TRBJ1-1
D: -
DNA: TGTGCCAGCAGGGCCCCGGGACAGAACACTGAAGCTTTCTTT
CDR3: CASRAPGQNTEAFF

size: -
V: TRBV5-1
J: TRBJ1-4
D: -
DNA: TGCGCCAGCAGCTTCTTACAGAATAATGAAAAACTGTTTTTT
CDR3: CASSFLQNNEKLFF

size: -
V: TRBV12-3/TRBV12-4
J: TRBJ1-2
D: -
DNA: TGTGCCAGCAGTTCGGGACACTTCGGCTACACCTTC
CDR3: CASSSGHFGYTF

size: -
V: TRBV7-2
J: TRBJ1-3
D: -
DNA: TGTGCCAGCAGCTTAGGTAGTTCGGGGGGCACTGGAAACACCATATATTTT
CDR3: CASSLGSSGGTGNTIYF

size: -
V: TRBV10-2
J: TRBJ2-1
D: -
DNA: TGCGCCAGCAGTGAGGGTAGGGATTTAACTAGCTCCTACAATGAGCAGTTCTTC
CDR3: CASSEGRDLTSSYNEQFF

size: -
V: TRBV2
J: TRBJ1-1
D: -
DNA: TGTGCCAGCCTAGGGGTCATAAACACTGAAGCTTTCTTT
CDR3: CASLGVINTEAFF

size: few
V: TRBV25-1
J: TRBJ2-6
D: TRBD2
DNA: TGTGCCAGCAACGGACCGGGGGGGTTTGGGGCCAACGTCCTGACTTTC
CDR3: CASNGPGGFGANVLTF

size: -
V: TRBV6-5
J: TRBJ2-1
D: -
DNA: TGTGCCAGCAGGAGAAGGGAGGCATCCTACAATGAGCAGTTCTTC
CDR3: CASRRREASYNEQFF

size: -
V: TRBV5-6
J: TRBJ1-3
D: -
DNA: TGTGCCAGCAGCTTGGTAGAAAGAGACACCATATATTTT
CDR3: CASSLVERDTIYF

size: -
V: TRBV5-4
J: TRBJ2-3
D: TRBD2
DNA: TGTGCCAGCAGCGCCCGGATTAGCGGGAGTACAGATACGCAGTATTTT
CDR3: CASSARISGSTDTQYF

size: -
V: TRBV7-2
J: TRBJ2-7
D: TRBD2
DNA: TGTGCCAGCAGCTTGGGAGCGGGAGGATACGAGCAGTACTTC
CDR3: CASSLGAGGYEQYF

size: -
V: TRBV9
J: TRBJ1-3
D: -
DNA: TGTGCCAGCAGCGTATCGACAGGCGACTCTGGAAACACCATATATTTT
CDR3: CASSVSTGDSGNTIYF

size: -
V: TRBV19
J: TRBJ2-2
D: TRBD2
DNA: TGTGCCAGTACCCTAGCGGGAGGGAACACCGGGGAGCTGTTTTTT
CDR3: CASTLAGGNTGELFF

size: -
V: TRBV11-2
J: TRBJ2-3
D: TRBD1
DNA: TGTGCCAGCAGCTTAGAGACAGGGGAGACTAGCACAGATACGCAGTATTTT
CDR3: CASSLETGETSTDTQYF

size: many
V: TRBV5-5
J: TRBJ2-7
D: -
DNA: TGTGCCAGCAGCCAGGAGGGGTACGAGCAGTACTTC
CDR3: CASSQEGYEQYF

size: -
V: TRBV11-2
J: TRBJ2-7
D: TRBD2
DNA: TGTGCCAGCAGCTTCCGGCTAGCGGGAGGGCCTATCTACGAGCAGTACTTC
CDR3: CASSFRLAGGPIYEQYF

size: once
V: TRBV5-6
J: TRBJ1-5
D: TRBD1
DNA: TGTGCCAGCAGCTCCGGACAGGCCAATCAGCCCCAGCATTTT
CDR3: CASSSGQANQPQHF

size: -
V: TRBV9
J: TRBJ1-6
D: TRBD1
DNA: TGTGCCAGCAGACAGGGGTCACCCCTCCACTTT
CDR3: CASRQGSPLHF

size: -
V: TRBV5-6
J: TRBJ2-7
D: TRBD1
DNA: TGTGCCAGCAGCTGGGACAGGGACGGAGAGCAGTACTTC
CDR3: CASSWDRDGEQYF

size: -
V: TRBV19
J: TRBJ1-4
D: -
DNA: TGTGCCAGTAGCGTGACAGCAGAGAATGAAAAACTGTTTTTT
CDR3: CASSVTAENEKLFF